Here is one T cell receptor beta chain with its context. The entry originates in a study of blood T cell repertoires in COVID-19. About the research overall: Acute and convalescent COVID-19 specimens originated in the United States, Italy and Spain. The cDNA or gDNA used as material had been derived from T cells, B-cell-depleted T cells, or PBMCs.

The CDR3 is made up of 15 amino acids. Per germline, CDR1 SGHRS and CDR2 YFSETQ. Trimming cost V 0 bases and J 7 bases, with 14 bases left between them. In the original workflow: Reference gene primer amplification gave nucleated cell count estimates. The table came from immunoSEQ multiplex PCR; TCRdb's copy has only in-frame clones and leaves some out. V, J and clone size reflect that table, while D and trimming were determined from the DNA. The sample lists about 140,000 clones, 70% to 80% seen once, with around 16% in the top ten. This sequence was found in a man between 50 and 59 years old with acute or convalescent COVID-19. The sequencing input was peripheral blood. The rearrangement joins TRBV5-1 to TRBJ2-1; possible D gene TRBD2, 5 bases. The CDR3 coding sequence is TGCGCCAGCAGCTTGGCCGCTAGTTCGGGAAATGAGCAGTTCTTC. This translates into CASSLAASSGNEQFF.